Below, 13 T cell receptor beta chains from the same sample are listed, as sequenced in a study of blood T cells in healthy people across ages (dated by TCRdb to about 2015). To prepare the library, 5' RACE was applied. The instrument was an Illumina HiSeq 2500. A second PCR of about 6 to 12 cycles was run with a J-beta primer mix and a sample-barcoded 5' primer. TCRdb ran its own pipeline on the public reads, namely fastp trimming at Q25 and MiXCR clone calling, and kept in-frame beta chains. Rows are unified per CDR3 protein, each entry keeping the most common DNA and genes. In all, the sample holds roughly 1,700,000 distinct CDR3 sequences, and approximately 28% of those were seen once. 7% to 9% of the sample belongs to the ten largest clones. Material for sequencing was blood. These receptors all come from a woman younger than 45 in good health.

In its sample, this clonotype was seen a few times. As DNA, the CDR3 is TGTGCCAGCAGCTTCTCTGTAGCGGGAGGCCCAGATACGCAGTATTTT. Translated: CASSFSVAGGPDTQYF. V is TRBV5-5 and J is TRBJ2-3; 10 bases agree with TRBD2. The junction had 7 bases not matched to a gene; V was cut back by 2 bases and J by 4 bases. The length of the CDR3 is 16 residues. The germline V gene encodes CDR1 SGHKS and CDR2 YYEKEE (reference sequence).

This clonotype was found a few times. The rearrangement joins TRBV7-9 to TRBJ2-1, with D possibly TRBD2 on 6 matching bases. Per germline, CDR1 SEHNR and CDR2 FQNEAQ (reference sequence). The CDR3 has 13 amino acids. V lost 6 bases and J lost 8, with 14 bases in between. CDR3 nucleotide sequence: TGTGCCAGCAGTCCCCGGGGGTGGGATGAGCAGTTCTTC. This codes for CASSPRGWDEQFF.

The chain uses TRBV20-1 and TRBJ1-4; the D is unclear. The CDR3 is 13 residues long. Trimming removed 4 bases from V and 8 bases from J, with 14 bases in between. Germline values: CDR1 DFQATT, CDR2 SNEGSKA (reference sequence). CDR3 DNA sequence: TGCAGTGCTACCCACAGTGGATGGGAAAAACTGTTTTTT. This gives the protein CSATHSGWEKLFF.

This chain uses TRBV7-9 with TRBJ1-1, with no clear D. V shed 5 bases and J shed 3 bases, with 13 bases lying between them. CDR3 length: 14 amino acids. Germline V lookup: CDR1 SEHNR, CDR2 FQNEAQ (reference sequence). The CDR3 coding sequence is TGTGCCAGCAGCGCACCTAGCGGGGACACTGAAGCTTTCTTT. Translated: CASSAPSGDTEAFF. Full variable domain (missing parts from reference TRBV7-9 and TRBJ1-1): DTGVSQNPRHKITKRGQNVTFRCDPISEHNRLYWYRQTLGQGPEFLTYFQNEAQLEKSRLLSDRFSAERPKGSFSTLEIQRTEQGDSAMYLCASSAPSGDTEAFFGQGTRLTVV.

This clonotype came up a few times. The chain joins TRBV9 to TRBJ2-1; 7 bases agree with TRBD1. The J segment lost 8 bases and the V segment lost 3 bases, leaving 11 bases of the junction unmatched. The germline CDR1 and CDR2 sequences are SGDLS and YYNGEE. The CDR3 is made up of 15 amino acids. CDR3 nucleotide sequence: TGTGCCAGCAGCGGAGGGGACAGCCCTACAGATGAGCAGTTCTTC. It specifies CASSGGDSPTDEQFF.

J is TRBJ2-4 and V is TRBV14; the D gene is possibly TRBD2 (6 bases). The CDR3 has 15 amino acids. Germline CDR1 SGHDN, CDR2 FVKESK. Trimming pared 0 bases from V and 7 bases from J, leaving 13 bases between. CDR3 residues: CASSQDSREWNIQYF. CDR3 nucleotide sequence: TGTGCCAGCAGCCAAGATTCCCGGGAGTGGAACATTCAGTACTTC.

This clonotype came up a few times. The CDR3 spells CASSQDIGTGTYEQYF. CDR3 DNA sequence: TGCGCCAGCAGCCAAGATATTGGTACTGGAACCTACGAGCAGTACTTC. The V gene is TRBV4-1, the J gene TRBJ2-7; D gene ambiguous. V lost 0 bases and J lost 2, with 14 bases in between. CDR1 is MGHRA and CDR2 is YSYEKL in the germline V gene. The CDR3 runs 16 residues.

This clonotype has a handful of counts. This chain connects TRBV18 to TRBJ1-1; D unresolved. CDR1 is KGHSH and CDR2 is LQKENI in the germline V gene. The CDR3 loop spans 16 amino acids. V lost 2 bases and J 3 bases, leaving 16 bases between the germline ends. The CDR3 loop reads CASSPFNSRPDTEAFF. The DNA for the CDR3 is TGTGCCAGCTCACCATTTAACAGCCGGCCGGACACTGAAGCTTTCTTT.

The chain couples TRBV5-1 to TRBJ1-2; 7 bases map to TRBD1. CDR3 length equals 14 residues. The germline CDR1 and CDR2 sequences are SGHRS and YFSETQ. Trimming removed 6 bases from V and 2 bases from J; junction bases left unmatched: 7. The CDR3 is CASTTGDENYGYTF. The DNA for the CDR3 is TGCGCCAGCACCACAGGGGATGAGAACTATGGCTACACCTTC.

The chain is built from TRBV20-1 and TRBJ2-1; TRBD2 matches at 13 bases. CDR1 DFQATT and CDR2 SNEGSKA come from the germline V gene (reference sequence). V shed 4 bases, J shed 0 bases, and the junction held 6 bases outside the gene matches. The CDR3 extends over 17 amino acids. CDR3 region: CSANPGLAGSSYNEQFF. CDR3 nucleotides: TGCAGTGCTAACCCGGGACTAGCGGGGAGCTCCTACAATGAGCAGTTCTTC.

This clonotype showed up just once. The chain links TRBV7-2 to TRBJ1-2; 9 nucleotides agree with TRBD1. V was clipped by 3 bases and J by 6 bases; unmatched bases: 8. The germline V gene has CDR1 SGHTA and CDR2 FQGNSA. The CDR3 runs to 15 residues. The chain's CDR3 is CASSLTGQGGDGYTF. The CDR3 DNA sequence: TGTGCCAGCAGCTTGACGGGACAGGGAGGGGATGGCTACACCTTC.

This chain links TRBV9 with TRBJ2-7, with 14 positions matching TRBD2. The junction had 6 bases not matched to a gene; V was cut back by 4 bases and J by 3 bases. Germline assignment: CDR1 SGDLS and CDR2 YYNGEE. CDR3 length: 16 amino acids. The CDR3 loop reads CASSLTGTSGGYEQYF. The CDR3 DNA follows: TGTGCCAGCAGCTTGACCGGGACTAGCGGGGGCTACGAGCAGTACTTC.

CDR3 amino acids: CASTDRQGGIQYF. The DNA of the CDR3 is TGTGCCAGCACCGACCGACAGGGCGGGATCCAGTACTTC. The rearrangement links TRBV12-3 or TRBV12-4 to TRBJ2-5; a possible D gene is TRBD1 (7 bases). The CDR3 sequence is 13 residues long. V lost 7 bases, J lost 10 bases, and 19 bases lay in between.